This T cell receptor beta chain was identified during a study of cytomegalovirus exposure and HLA in healthy donors. The donors formed part of the 120-subject validation cohort, distinct from the roughly 660-subject first cohort. The CDR3 consists of 13 residues. V shed 1 base and J shed 4 bases, with 8 bases lying between them. Germline CDR1 MGHRA, CDR2 YSYEKL. Using immunoSEQ multiplex PCR, the repertoire was profiled, and TCRdb retains in-frame clones only, with some absent. The table shows fewer than 350,000 clones, with roughly 88% occurring only once. This rearrangement joins TRBV4-1 to TRBJ2-7, with D unclear. The sequence was collected from a woman aged 18 to 35 in good health and CMV-seronegative. Sequenced sample: PBMCs. The chain's CDR3 is CASSQARGYEQYF. The CDR3 region has the DNA TGCGCCAGCAGCCAAGCTAGAGGATACGAGCAGTACTTC.